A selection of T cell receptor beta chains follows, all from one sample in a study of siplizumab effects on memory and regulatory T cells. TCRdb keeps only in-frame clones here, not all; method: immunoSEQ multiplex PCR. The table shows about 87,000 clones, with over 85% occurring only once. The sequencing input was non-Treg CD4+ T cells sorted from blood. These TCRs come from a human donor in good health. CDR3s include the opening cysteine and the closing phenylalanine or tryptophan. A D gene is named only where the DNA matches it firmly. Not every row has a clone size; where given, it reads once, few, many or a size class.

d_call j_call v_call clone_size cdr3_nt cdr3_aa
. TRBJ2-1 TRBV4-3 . TGCGCCAGCAGCCAAGATAGGGCCACTGAGCAGTTCTTC CASSQDRATEQFF
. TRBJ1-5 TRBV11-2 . TGTGCCAGCAGCTTAACGGCAGGGGGCAATCAGCCCCAGCATTTT CASSLTAGGNQPQHF
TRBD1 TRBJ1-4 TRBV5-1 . TGCGCCAGCAGCTTGTCCGACAGGGGGCCTGAAAAACTGTTTTTT CASSLSDRGPEKLFF
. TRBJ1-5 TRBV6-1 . TGTGCCAGCAGTGAATCTCGGCGTCAGCCCCAGCATTTT CASSESRRQPQHF
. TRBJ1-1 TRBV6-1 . TGTGCCAGCACCCAGACAGCGAACACTGAAGCTTTCTTT CASTQTANTEAFF
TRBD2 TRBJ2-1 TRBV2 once TGTGCCAGCAGTGTGGGACTAGCGGCTCTTGGTGAGCAGTTCTTC CASSVGLAALGEQFF
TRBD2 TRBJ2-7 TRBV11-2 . TGTGCCAGCAGCTTAGATCTTGGGGGGGGAGGTGGGAATACCTACGAGCAGTACTTC CASSLDLGGGGGNTYEQYF
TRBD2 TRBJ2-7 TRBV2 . TGTGCCAGCAAGGGACTAGCGGGGTACTACGAGCAGTACTTC CASKGLAGYYEQYF
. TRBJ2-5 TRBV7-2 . TGTGCCAGCAGCACCAGAGAGACCCAGTACTTC CASSTRETQYF
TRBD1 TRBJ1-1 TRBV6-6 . TGTGCCAGCAAACCAGGGGGGAACACTGAAGCTTTCTTT CASKPGGNTEAFF
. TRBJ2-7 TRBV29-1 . TGCAGCGTCGCCGACAGCTACGAGCAGTACTTC CSVADSYEQYF
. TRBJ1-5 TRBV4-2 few TGTGCCAGCAGCCAAGATTTTACAGTGGACAATCAGCCCCAGCATTTT CASSQDFTVDNQPQHF